A selection of T cell receptor beta chains follows, all from one sample in a study of T-cell reconstitution after alpha-beta-depleted transplantation in children. In TCRdb, the PCR reads were re-called with MiXCR into one record per CDR3 protein. The sample shows hundreds of thousands of distinct CDR3 sequences, about 12% of them seen only once. The specimen was PBMCs from the stem cell graft donor, collected from the stem cell graft. These TCRs come from a human donor who donated a stem cell graft to a child with combined immunodeficiency. Both conserved end residues are part of each CDR3. The D gene is left open where the match is weak. The size entry is marked missing in some rows and otherwise reads once, few, many or a size class.

d_gene	v_gene	j_gene	abundance	CDR3nt	CDR3aa
.	TRBV7-9	TRBJ2-3	few	TGTGCCAGCAGCTCCGCCTGGACTACCGGCACAGATACGCAGTATTTT	CASSSAWTTGTDTQYF
.	TRBV12-3/TRBV12-4	TRBJ2-7	many	TGTGCCAGCAGTTTCCAGGCGGGTTGGTTAGAGCAGTACTTC	CASSFQAGWLEQYF
.	TRBV3-1	TRBJ2-7	.	TGTGCCAGCAGCCAAGGGACCGAGGGCTACGAGCAGTACTTC	CASSQGTEGYEQYF
TRBD2	TRBV12-3/TRBV12-4	TRBJ2-3	many	TGTGCCAGCAGTCATAGCGGGGAAGCAGATACGCAGTATTTT	CASSHSGEADTQYF
.	TRBV4-2	TRBJ2-7	few	TGTGCCAGCAGCCAAGATTCGGACTTCCGACTGGGCGAGCAGTACTTC	CASSQDSDFRLGEQYF
.	TRBV15	TRBJ2-4	.	TGTGCCACCGGAGCGGGCGGTCACATTCAGTACTTC	CATGAGGHIQYF
.	TRBV5-1	TRBJ2-1	few	TGCGCCAGCAGCTTGGAGGGGGCGGGGGTTATATGGGGCAATGAGCAGTTCTTC	CASSLEGAGVIWGNEQFF
TRBD2	TRBV24-1	TRBJ2-1	.	TGTGCCACCAGTGATTTCCTAGCGGGAGGGCCTTCTAATGAGCAGTTCTTC	CATSDFLAGGPSNEQFF
TRBD1	TRBV12-3/TRBV12-4	TRBJ2-1	many	TGTGCCAGCAGTACCGGGACAGGGTTCCGGGAGCAGTTCTTC	CASSTGTGFREQFF
.	TRBV11-2	TRBJ2-5	.	TGTGCCAGCAGCGGAGAGCACAAAAACCAAGAGACCCAGTACTTC	CASSGEHKNQETQYF
.	TRBV28	TRBJ2-3	.	TGTGCCAGCAGTTTACCGGGGAGGAGGTCAGATACGCAGTATTTT	CASSLPGRRSDTQYF
.	TRBV9	TRBJ1-2	.	TGTGCCAGCAGCGTAGGCCCGGGGGCGGACTATGGCTACACCTTC	CASSVGPGADYGYTF
.	TRBV25-1	TRBJ2-7	.	TGTGCCAGCAGTGAATGGTCTAGCGAGGACGAGCAGTACTTC	CASSEWSSEDEQYF
.	TRBV7-6	TRBJ2-2	.	TGTGCCAGCAGCTTAGTGGGGGACGCGAACACCGGGGAGCTGTTTTTT	CASSLVGDANTGELFF
TRBD2	TRBV5-1	TRBJ2-3	few	TGCGCCAGCAGCTTGGCAAGCGGGAGTGTTACAGATACGCAGTATTTT	CASSLASGSVTDTQYF
.	TRBV29-1	TRBJ1-1	many	TGCAGCGTCCCCCCGGTGGGGGTAGGGATCATGCACACTGAAGCTTTCTTT	CSVPPVGVGIMHTEAFF
.	TRBV5-6	TRBJ2-1	many	TGTGCCAGCAGCTTGGGCTGGGACAATGAGCAGTTCTTC	CASSLGWDNEQFF
.	TRBV12-3/TRBV12-4	TRBJ2-1	few	TGTGCCAGCAGTTTAAATTTTCCTAGTTCTAAGGATGAGCAGTTCTTC	CASSLNFPSSKDEQFF
.	TRBV15	TRBJ2-7	few	TGTGCCACCAGCGGCTCCCTGGGCCTTGCCTACGAGCAGTACTTC	CATSGSLGLAYEQYF
.	TRBV7-9	TRBJ2-7	.	TGTGCCAGCAGCTACTCCGGGACGGCGTTCTACGAGCAGTACTTC	CASSYSGTAFYEQYF
.	TRBV5-1	TRBJ2-2	.	TGCGCCAGCACATGGACGAGGTTACCGAACACCGGGGAGCTGTTTTTT	CASTWTRLPNTGELFF
TRBD2	TRBV19	TRBJ2-3	.	TGTGCCAGTAGTACCTTAGCGGGGGTTGGTACAGATACGCAGTATTTT	CASSTLAGVGTDTQYF
TRBD2	TRBV6-1	TRBJ2-7	.	TGTGCCAGCAGAACTAGCGGGGGGCCCCGGTCCTACGAGCAGTACTTC	CASRTSGGPRSYEQYF
.	TRBV9	TRBJ1-5	few	TGTGCCAGCAGCGTAGGCGGGGGACTTCAGCCCCAGCATTTT	CASSVGGGLQPQHF
TRBD1	TRBV9	TRBJ1-3	.	TGTGCCAGCAGCGCAGGGACAGGGATGAGCTCTGGAAACACCATATATTTT	CASSAGTGMSSGNTIYF
TRBD1	TRBV11-3	TRBJ2-4	few	TGTGCCAGCAGCTTAGTACAGGGGCGCGGAAACATTCAGTACTTC	CASSLVQGRGNIQYF
.	TRBV6-5	TRBJ2-1	many	TGTGCCAGCAGTTACTCGATGGTATCCAGCTCCTACAATGAGCAGTTCTTC	CASSYSMVSSSYNEQFF
.	TRBV9	TRBJ2-5	few	TGTGCCAGCAGCGTAGGTGGGCAGAGCGGAGAGACCCAGTACTTC	CASSVGGQSGETQYF
TRBD2	TRBV6-2/TRBV6-3	TRBJ2-1	few	TGTGCCAGCAGGCTACTAGCGGGGGCTTACAATGAGCAGTTCTTC	CASRLLAGAYNEQFF
.	TRBV5-1	TRBJ1-2	.	TGCGCCAGCAGCTCCCGGGGCGCCGGCAATTATGGCTACACCTTC	CASSSRGAGNYGYTF
.	TRBV27	TRBJ2-7	many	TGTGCCAGCAGTTTATCGGCTACACCTTTCCCCTACGAGCAGTACTTC	CASSLSATPFPYEQYF
TRBD2	TRBV7-3	TRBJ2-5	few	TGTGCCAGCAGCTTATGGGCGGGAGAAGAGACCCAGTACTTC	CASSLWAGEETQYF
.	TRBV30	TRBJ1-1	.	TGTGCCTGGAGTGTACTTGGGCTCCGCCGCCATATGAACACTGAAGCTTTCTTT	CAWSVLGLRRHMNTEAFF
.	TRBV12-3/TRBV12-4	TRBJ1-1	.	TGTGCCAGCAGTTTAGATGGCGGAGAAGCTTTCTTT	CASSLDGGEAFF
.	TRBV5-1	TRBJ2-2	many	TGCGCCAGCAGCTTGGAATGGGATGACGGGGAGCTGTTTTTT	CASSLEWDDGELFF
.	TRBV5-1	TRBJ1-1	few	TGCGCCAGCAGCGGGAATGGACAGGAAGCTTTCTTT	CASSGNGQEAFF
.	TRBV18	TRBJ2-7	.	TGTGCCAGCGCAGGGTCCTCCTACGAGCAGTACTTC	CASAGSSYEQYF
TRBD1	TRBV7-2	TRBJ2-7	.	TGTGCCAGCAGCTCGGTAGCGGACAGGGTTCTTGCCTACGAGCAGTACTTC	CASSSVADRVLAYEQYF
TRBD2	TRBV4-3	TRBJ2-1	few	TGCGCCAGCAGCCAGGAGGTAGCCCGACTAGCGGGGGATGAGCAGTTCTTC	CASSQEVARLAGDEQFF
TRBD2	TRBV4-2	TRBJ2-6	.	TGTGCCAGCAGCCCCGGGGGGAGCTCTGGGGCCAACGTCCTGACTTTC	CASSPGGSSGANVLTF
TRBD1	TRBV12-3/TRBV12-4	TRBJ2-2	.	TGTGCCAGCAGTTCAGGGGGCAATATTGTCGGGGAGCTGTTTTTT	CASSSGGNIVGELFF
.	TRBV3-1	TRBJ2-3	.	TGTGCCAGCAGCGAAGTCGGGCGGGGTATCACAGATACGCAGTATTTT	CASSEVGRGITDTQYF
.	TRBV5-1	TRBJ2-7	many	TGCGCCAGCAGCTTGCGACAGACCTCCTACGAGCAGTACTTC	CASSLRQTSYEQYF
.	TRBV29-1	TRBJ1-4	many	TGCAGCGTTGGGGGGGCCGGAGAAAAACTGTTTTTT	CSVGGAGEKLFF
.	TRBV29-1	TRBJ1-1	many	TGCAGCGTTGCCACTGGGCGTACTGAAGCTTTCTTT	CSVATGRTEAFF
.	TRBV29-1	TRBJ2-7	few	TGCAGCGCAACCGGGACTTTATCCTACGAGCAGTACTTC	CSATGTLSYEQYF
TRBD1	TRBV9	TRBJ1-1	many	TGTGCCAGCAGCATGAGCAGGGGGGACACTGAAGCTTTCTTT	CASSMSRGDTEAFF
.	TRBV19	TRBJ2-1	.	TGTGCCAGTAGTATAACTAGCAACTCCTACAATGAGCAGTTCTTC	CASSITSNSYNEQFF
.	TRBV4-3	TRBJ2-7	few	TGCGCCAGCAGCCAAGGTCAAGAGTTCTACGAGCAGTACTTC	CASSQGQEFYEQYF
.	TRBV18	TRBJ1-1	few	TGTGCCAGCAACCCGGACAGTATGAACACTGAAGCTTTCTTT	CASNPDSMNTEAFF
.	TRBV11-2	TRBJ2-1	.	TGTGCCAGCAGCCCCCATGATGAGCAGTTCTTC	CASSPHDEQFF
.	TRBV7-9	TRBJ2-5	few	TGTGCCAGCAGCTTTCCATCAGGGCAAGAGACCCAGTACTTC	CASSFPSGQETQYF
TRBD2	TRBV5-5	TRBJ2-5	few	TGTGCCAGCAGCCCCGTGCAAGCGGGAGTAGAGACCCAGTACTTC	CASSPVQAGVETQYF
TRBD1	TRBV11-2	TRBJ2-7	few	TGTGCCAGCAGCTGGTACCGGACAGGGGGAGACGAGCAGTACTTC	CASSWYRTGGDEQYF
TRBD2	TRBV7-2	TRBJ2-3	few	TGTGCCAGCAGCGCTAGCGGGGAAGGCACAGATACGCAGTATTTT	CASSASGEGTDTQYF